What follows are 10 T cell receptor beta chains derived from one specimen sequenced in a study of blood T cell repertoires in COVID-19. Here immunoSEQ multiplex PCR was the method, and the copy in TCRdb shows in-frame clones only, minus some. The sample lists about 320,000 clones, around nine tenths occurring once. Sequencing input: PBMCs or T cells enriched from blood (not recorded which). All receptors come from a woman in her 30s who had been exposed to COVID-19.

The chain uses TRBV7-9 and TRBJ2-3, with D maybe TRBD1 (5 bases). V was pared by 5 bases and J by 3 bases, with 12 bases between. This CDR3 is 14 amino acids long. CDR1 is SEHNR, CDR2 FQNEAQ, per germline (reference sequence). CDR3 nucleotides: TGTGCCAGCAGCGGGCGGACAAGGACAGATACGCAGTATTTT. Protein: CASSGRTRTDTQYF.

Regarding this clone: In the same sample, other DNA sequences code for this CDR3. This rearrangement joins TRBV11-2 to TRBJ1-2; D remains ambiguous. Trimming shortened V by 4 bases and J by 8 bases, and 11 bases separated the two germline ends. This CDR3 is 12 amino acids long. Looked up from germline, CDR1 is SGHAT and CDR2 is FQNNGV. CDR3 in amino acids: CASSSGAYGYTF. CDR3 nucleotide sequence: TGTGCCAGCAGCTCCGGAGCGTACGGCTACACCTTC. The whole variable domain, remainder taken from reference TRBV11-2 and TRBJ1-2, is EAGVAQSPRYKIIEKRQSVAFWCNPISGHATLYWYQQILGQGPKLLIQFQNNGVVDDSQLPKDRFSAERLKGVDSTLKIQPAKLEDSAVYLCASSSGAYGYTFGSGTRLTVV.

The genes are TRBV3-1 (or the pseudogene TRBV3-2) and TRBJ1-6; 7 bases line up with TRBD1. CDR3 size: 16 residues. Germline lookup yields CDR1 LGHDT and CDR2 YNNKEL (reference sequence). The ends lost 1 base at V and 5 bases at J; junction bases unmatched: 5. The CDR3 here is CASSQAGQVDNSPLHF. In DNA form, the CDR3 reads TGTGCCAGCAGCCAAGCCGGACAGGTCGATAATTCACCCCTCCACTTT.

The chain recombines TRBV15 with TRBJ2-7; no definite D call. Germline loops: CDR1 LNHNV, CDR2 YYDKDF (reference sequence). Deletions cut 1 base from V and 4 bases from J, with 8 bases between. This CDR3 is 13 amino acids long. CDR3 region: CATSRGHVYEQYF. The CDR3 coding sequence is TGTGCCACCAGCAGAGGACACGTGTACGAGCAGTACTTC.

The V call is TRBV6-5, the J call TRBJ1-6; TRBD1 matches 8 bases. Germline V gives CDR1 MNHEY, CDR2 SVGAGI. Unmatched junction bases numbered 2, after V lost 2 bases and J lost 8 bases. The CDR3 has 14 residues. The CDR3 DNA follows: TGTGCCAGCAGTTACGGGACAGGACATTCACCCCTCCACTTT. Amino acid sequence: CASSYGTGHSPLHF.

The genes are TRBV5-1 and TRBJ1-2; 7 bases are a match to TRBD1. Trimming at V came to 3 bases and at J to 10 bases, leaving 9 bases not matched to a gene. Germline lookup yields CDR1 SGHRS and CDR2 YFSETQ. This CDR3 has 13 amino acids. The CDR3 coding sequence is TGCGCCAGCAGCTCCCTCGGACAGGACGACTACACCTTC. Its translation: CASSSLGQDDYTF.

V and J are TRBV13 and TRBJ1-6, with 9 bases identical to TRBD1. V shed 4 bases and J 11 bases; nucleotides not matched to a gene: 6. The V gene's germline CDR1 is PRHDT and CDR2 FYEKMQ (reference sequence). The CDR3 has 14 amino acids. The CDR3 spells CASSSPGQGPPLHF. CDR3 coding DNA: TGTGCCAGCAGCTCTCCGGGACAGGGTCCACCCCTCCACTTT.

V usage is TRBV3-1 (or the pseudogene TRBV3-2) and J usage is TRBJ2-3; the match to TRBD2 covers 7 bases. The V and J ends lost 1 base and 2 bases, in that order; junction bases with no gene match: 3. The CDR3 extends over 15 amino acids. The germline CDR1 and CDR2 sequences are LGHDT and YNNKEL (reference sequence). CDR3 amino acids: CASSQVAGDTDTQYF. The CDR3 bases are TGTGCCAGCAGCCAAGTAGCGGGCGACACAGATACGCAGTATTTT.

The chain is built from TRBV9 and TRBJ1-1; TRBD1 aligns across 7 bases. V gave up 6 bases and J gave up 3 bases; unmatched junction bases: 11. CDR3 length: 15 residues. Germline lookup yields CDR1 SGDLS and CDR2 YYNGEE. CDR3 DNA sequence: TGTGCCAGCACCCCACATGGACAGGCTTACACTGAAGCTTTCTTT. Translated: CASTPHGQAYTEAFF.

This sequence joins TRBV5-5 and TRBJ1-4; D is ambiguous. V shed 1 base and J shed 7 bases, with 14 bases lying between them. The CDR3 totals 15 residues. The germline gives CDR1 SGHKS, CDR2 YYEKEE (reference sequence). The CDR3, as DNA: TGTGCCAGCAGCTTGAGCCGCCGGGAGGCTGAAAAACTGTTTTTT. Protein sequence: CASSLSRREAEKLFF.